This is a list of T cell receptor beta chains from one sample in a study of OX40 agonist ivuxolimab in advanced cancers. Assay: immunoSEQ multiplex PCR; the TCRdb copy retains only in-frame clones and omits some. The data contain around 20,000 clones, approximately 80% of them singletons. Sequenced here: CD4+ or CD8+ T cells sorted from blood, sampled in a trial of the OX40 agonist ivuxolimab. These receptors all stem from an adult with an advanced solid tumor such as melanoma, head and neck, liver or kidney cancer. Both conserved end residues are part of each CDR3. The D gene is left open where the match is weak. Size is omitted from some rows. Given values are once, few, many or a class for expanded clones.

CDR3	DNA	V	J	size	D
CASSLDAPKPLRDEQFF	TGTGCCAGCAGCTTAGATGCCCCTAAACCCCTCAGGGATGAGCAGTTCTTC	TRBV7-2	TRBJ2-1	NA	NA
CASSLDVLEQYF	TGTGCCAGCAGCTTAGACGTCCTAGAGCAGTACTTC	TRBV7-8	TRBJ2-7	NA	NA
CASSHEQGQETQYF	TGCGCCAGCAGCCATGAACAGGGCCAAGAGACCCAGTACTTC	TRBV4-3	TRBJ2-5	NA	NA
CASSPPGLETDTQYF	TGCGCCAGCAGCCCTCCGGGACTCGAAACAGATACGCAGTATTTT	TRBV10-1	TRBJ2-3	NA	NA
CASSLRGGNEQFF	TGCGCCAGCAGCCTTCGAGGGGGAAATGAGCAGTTCTTC	TRBV4-1	TRBJ2-1	NA	NA
CASIGYRTSYEQYF	TGTGCCAGCATAGGCTACCGGACCTCCTACGAGCAGTACTTC	TRBV28	TRBJ2-7	NA	NA
CARKGQGADIQYF	TGCGCCAGGAAGGGACAGGGGGCGGACATTCAGTACTTC	TRBV5-1	TRBJ2-4	few	TRBD1
CASSPTLGQGADGYTF	TGTGCCAGCAGTCCCACCCTCGGACAGGGGGCAGATGGCTACACCTTC	TRBV27	TRBJ1-2	NA	TRBD1
CASSLSSGYEQYF	TGTGCCAGCAGTTTATCTAGCGGGTACGAGCAGTACTTC	TRBV27	TRBJ2-7	NA	TRBD2
CASSFPDGANVLTF	TGTGCCAGCAGCTTCCCAGACGGGGCCAACGTCCTGACTTTC	TRBV5-6	TRBJ2-6	NA	NA
CASSLPPGFRGGYTF	TGTGCCAGCAGCCTCCCGCCGGGATTCCGGGGCGGCTACACCTTC	TRBV5-6	TRBJ1-2	NA	NA
CASSYRDLLGEQYF	TGTGCCAGCAGCTACCGGGACCTACTCGGCGAGCAGTACTTC	TRBV7-9	TRBJ2-7	NA	NA
CASSLDHRGPWETQYF	TGTGCCAGCAGCTTAGACCACAGGGGGCCTTGGGAGACCCAGTACTTC	TRBV11-2	TRBJ2-5	NA	TRBD1
CASSQDIWETQYF	TGTGCCAGCAGCCAGGACATCTGGGAGACCCAGTACTTC	TRBV7-9	TRBJ2-5	NA	NA
CASSQFLTEAFF	TGTGCCAGCAGCCAGTTCCTCACTGAAGCTTTCTTT	TRBV7-1	TRBJ1-1	NA	NA
CAISEGGRRDEKLFF	TGTGCCATCAGTGAGGGGGGCAGGAGGGATGAAAAACTGTTTTTT	TRBV10-3	TRBJ1-4	NA	NA
CASSRTSGSYNEQFF	TGTGCCAGCAGCCGTACGAGCGGCTCCTACAATGAGCAGTTCTTC	TRBV11-2	TRBJ2-1	NA	NA
CASSFKRREIWDTEAFF	TGTGCCAGTAGTTTCAAGAGGCGAGAGATTTGGGACACTGAAGCTTTCTTT	TRBV19	TRBJ1-1	NA	NA
CASSYVPSGRGETQYF	TGTGCCAGCAGTTATGTCCCTAGCGGGAGAGGGGAGACCCAGTACTTC	TRBV6-5	TRBJ2-5	NA	TRBD2
CASRSWGDTEAFF	TGTGCCAGCAGATCTTGGGGGGACACTGAAGCTTTCTTT	TRBV11-2	TRBJ1-1	few	NA
CASSLGQGPSYEQYF	TGTGCCAGCAGCTTAGGGCAGGGGCCTTCCTACGAGCAGTACTTC	TRBV13	TRBJ2-7	NA	NA
CASSLAGSYNEQFF	TGTGCCAGCAGCTTAGCGGGCTCCTACAATGAGCAGTTCTTC	TRBV7-9	TRBJ2-1	NA	NA
CASSEGRKPNYGYTF	TGTGCCAGCAGTGAAGGACGGAAGCCCAACTATGGCTACACCTTC	TRBV2	TRBJ1-2	few	NA
CASSELAGRTYEQYF	TGTGCCAGCTCAGAACTAGCGGGAAGGACCTACGAGCAGTACTTC	TRBV18	TRBJ2-7	NA	TRBD2
CASRPSGGFNTGELFF	TGTGCCAGCAGACCTAGCGGGGGATTTAACACCGGGGAGCTGTTTTTT	TRBV27	TRBJ2-2	NA	TRBD2
CASSFGPPPGQRQYF	TGTGCCAGCAGTTTTGGACCCCCTCCGGGACAGCGTCAGTACTTC	TRBV28	TRBJ2-7	NA	TRBD1
CSALGRFALHF	TGCAGTGCCTTGGGCCGGTTCGCCCTCCACTTT	TRBV20-1	TRBJ1-6	medium-sized	NA
CASSPVDITDTQYF	TGTGCCAGCAGCCCTGTCGATATCACAGATACGCAGTATTTT	TRBV6-5	TRBJ2-3	NA	NA
CAISESDEKLFF	TGTGCCATCAGTGAGTCGGATGAAAAACTGTTTTTT	TRBV10-3	TRBJ1-4	NA	NA
CASTLGQGAGNTIYF	TGTGCCAGCACCCTGGGGCAGGGGGCTGGAAACACCATATATTTT	TRBV5-4	TRBJ1-3	NA	TRBD1
CASSYFGPSYEQYF	TGTGCCAGCAGTTACTTCGGCCCATCCTACGAGCAGTACTTC	TRBV6-6	TRBJ2-7	NA	NA
CASSLGTGAGEQYF	TGTGCCAGCAGCTTAGGGACAGGGGCAGGCGAGCAGTACTTC	TRBV7-9	TRBJ2-7	NA	TRBD1
CASRMVICWGRSEQFF	TGCGCCAGCAGAATGGTGATTTGCTGGGGACGTAGTGAGCAGTTCTTC	TRBV23-1	TRBJ2-1	NA	NA
CASSLDRTGGAETQYF	TGTGCCAGCAGCTTGGATCGGACAGGGGGCGCAGAGACCCAGTACTTC	TRBV5-4	TRBJ2-5	NA	TRBD1
CASSIQIYEQYF	TGTGCCAGCAGCATCCAAATCTACGAGCAGTACTTC	TRBV5-6	TRBJ2-7	NA	NA
CASSLVGYEQFF	TGCGCCAGCAGCTTGGTTGGGTATGAGCAGTTCTTC	TRBV5-1	TRBJ2-1	NA	NA
CASSGGHRDTQYF	TGTGCCAGCAGCGGGGGACACCGTGATACGCAGTATTTT	TRBV9	TRBJ2-3	NA	NA
CASSQDPQGPDQPQHF	TGTGCCAGCAGCCAAGATCCACAGGGGCCGGATCAGCCCCAGCATTTT	TRBV14	TRBJ1-5	NA	TRBD1
CASSVLDRGFDYGYTF	TGTGCCAGCAGTGTCCTGGACAGGGGATTCGACTATGGCTACACCTTC	TRBV6-1	TRBJ1-2	NA	TRBD1
CASSHRQGPVLPF	TGTGCCAGCAGCCATCGACAGGGGCCGGTTTTACCCTTT	TRBV5-8	TRBJ1-1	NA	TRBD1
CASSEWGYEETQYF	TGTGCCAGCAGTGAATGGGGGTACGAAGAGACCCAGTACTTC	TRBV2	TRBJ2-5	NA	NA
CASSPTGGSYEQYF	TGTGCCAGCAGCCCGACAGGGGGATCCTACGAGCAGTACTTC	TRBV5-6	TRBJ2-7	NA	TRBD1
CASSLSGRGGADTQYF	TGTGCCAGCAGTTTATCGGGGCGGGGGGGGGCAGATACGCAGTATTTT	TRBV27	TRBJ2-3	NA	TRBD2
CASSPGDQPQHF	TGTGCCAGCTCACCCGGAGATCAGCCCCAGCATTTT	TRBV18	TRBJ1-5	NA	NA
CASRGLSSYEQYF	TGTGCCAGCCGAGGACTTAGCTCCTACGAGCAGTACTTC	TRBV2	TRBJ2-7	NA	NA
CASRKQGARTEAFF	TGTGCCAGCCGGAAACAGGGGGCGCGAACTGAAGCTTTCTTT	TRBV19	TRBJ1-1	NA	TRBD1
CASSGGDNQPYEQYF	TGTGCCAGCAGTGGGGGGGACAACCAACCCTACGAGCAGTACTTC	TRBV7-8	TRBJ2-7	NA	NA
CASSKEGGSYNEQFF	TGTGCCAGCAGCAAAGAGGGAGGGAGCTACAATGAGCAGTTCTTC	TRBV21-1	TRBJ2-1	NA	NA
CASSLVIRNTEAFF	TGTGCCAGCAGCTTAGTGATCAGGAACACTGAAGCTTTCTTT	TRBV7-6	TRBJ1-1	NA	NA
CATSRDAEGAYEQYF	TGTGCCACCAGCAGAGACGCAGAGGGGGCCTACGAGCAGTACTTC	TRBV15	TRBJ2-7	once	NA
CASSLAGAGMLANIQYF	TGTGCCAGCAGCTTAGCGGGGGCTGGAATGCTAGCTAACATTCAGTACTTC	TRBV7-9	TRBJ2-4	few	NA
CASSQDLENIQYF	TGCGCCAGCAGCCAAGATTTGGAAAACATTCAGTACTTC	TRBV4-3	TRBJ2-4	NA	NA
CASSLSYGELFF	TGTGCCAGCAGCTTATCATACGGGGAGCTGTTTTTT	TRBV11-3	TRBJ2-2	NA	NA
CASSFQSNTEAFF	TGTGCCAGCAGCTTTCAGTCGAACACTGAAGCTTTCTTT	TRBV6-5	TRBJ1-1	few	NA
CASSPSSTSYNEQFF	TGCGCCAGCAGTCCTAGCAGTACCTCGTACAATGAGCAGTTCTTC	TRBV4-3	TRBJ2-1	NA	NA
CASSLGLAGGSGTDTQYF	TGTGCCAGCAGCTTAGGGCTAGCGGGGGGTTCAGGCACAGATACGCAGTATTTT	TRBV7-2	TRBJ2-3	NA	TRBD2
CASSSGGGTDTQYF	TGTGCCAGCAGCTCGGGAGGGGGCACAGATACGCAGTATTTT	TRBV7-6	TRBJ2-3	NA	TRBD2
CASRPLTLAYEQYF	TGTGCCAGCAGACCCTTGACACTTGCCTACGAGCAGTACTTC	TRBV27	TRBJ2-7	NA	NA
CASSFFSTDTQYF	TGTGCCAGCAGTTTTTTCTCTACAGATACGCAGTATTTT	TRBV27	TRBJ2-3	NA	NA